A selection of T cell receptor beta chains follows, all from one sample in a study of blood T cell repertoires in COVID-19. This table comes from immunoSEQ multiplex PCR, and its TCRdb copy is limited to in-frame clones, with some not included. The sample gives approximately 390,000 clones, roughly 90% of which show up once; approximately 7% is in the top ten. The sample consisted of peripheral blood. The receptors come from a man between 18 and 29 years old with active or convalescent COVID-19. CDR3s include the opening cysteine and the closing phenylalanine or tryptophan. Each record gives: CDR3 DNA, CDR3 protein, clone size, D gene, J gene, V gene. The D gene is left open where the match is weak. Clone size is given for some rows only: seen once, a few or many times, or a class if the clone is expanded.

CDR3nt: TGTGCCAGCAGCCAAGTTGGCCTTGCCGGGGATGAGCAGTTCTTC
CDR3aa: CASSQVGLAGDEQFF
abundance: .
d_gene: .
j_gene: TRBJ2-1
v_gene: TRBV4-2

CDR3nt: TGTGCCAGCAGCTTTGGGGGCCGGAACACTGAAGCTTTCTTT
CDR3aa: CASSFGGRNTEAFF
abundance: .
d_gene: .
j_gene: TRBJ1-1
v_gene: TRBV11-3

CDR3nt: TGCGCCAGCAGAAATCGACAGGGTAGTGACGGGGAGCTGTTTTTT
CDR3aa: CASRNRQGSDGELFF
abundance: .
d_gene: TRBD1
j_gene: TRBJ2-2
v_gene: TRBV5-1

CDR3nt: TGTGCCAGCAGCGCCCCCTCTGGAGGGGTGAACACTGAAGCTTTCTTT
CDR3aa: CASSAPSGGVNTEAFF
abundance: .
d_gene: .
j_gene: TRBJ1-1
v_gene: TRBV9

CDR3nt: TGTGCCAGCAGCGCGGACGGGAAATACGAGCAGTACTTC
CDR3aa: CASSADGKYEQYF
abundance: .
d_gene: .
j_gene: TRBJ2-7
v_gene: TRBV11-1

CDR3nt: TGTGCCAGCAGCCGTCAGGGGGCTCAGCCCCAGCATTTT
CDR3aa: CASSRQGAQPQHF
abundance: once
d_gene: TRBD1
j_gene: TRBJ1-5
v_gene: TRBV5-6

CDR3nt: TGTGCCACCGCCATAGACAGGGGCTCCTACGAGCAGTACTTC
CDR3aa: CATAIDRGSYEQYF
abundance: .
d_gene: TRBD1
j_gene: TRBJ2-7
v_gene: TRBV10-3

CDR3nt: TGTGCCAGCAGCAGTGGGACAGGGGGCTTAACTGAAGCTTTCTTT
CDR3aa: CASSSGTGGLTEAFF
abundance: once
d_gene: TRBD1
j_gene: TRBJ1-1
v_gene: TRBV7-9

CDR3nt: TGTGCCAGCAGCCCAAATACACCGGGGGTTGGCTATGGCTACACCTTC
CDR3aa: CASSPNTPGVGYGYTF
abundance: .
d_gene: .
j_gene: TRBJ1-2
v_gene: TRBV27

CDR3nt: TGTGCCACGCGGGCGGACAGGGGGGACAATGAGCAGTTCTTC
CDR3aa: CATRADRGDNEQFF
abundance: .
d_gene: TRBD1
j_gene: TRBJ2-1
v_gene: TRBV7-9

CDR3nt: TGTGCCAGCAGCTCCACAGATACGCAGTATTTT
CDR3aa: CASSSTDTQYF
abundance: once
d_gene: .
j_gene: TRBJ2-3
v_gene: TRBV12-3/TRBV12-4

CDR3nt: TGCAGCGTGTCCTGGGCGGACTTGAACACTGAAGCTTTCTTT
CDR3aa: CSVSWADLNTEAFF
abundance: .
d_gene: .
j_gene: TRBJ1-1
v_gene: TRBV29-1

CDR3nt: TGTGCCAGCAGCATCAGGGGGTACTATGGCTACACCTTC
CDR3aa: CASSIRGYYGYTF
abundance: once
d_gene: TRBD1
j_gene: TRBJ1-2
v_gene: TRBV6-2/TRBV6-3

CDR3nt: TGTGCCAGTAAAGAGGCCCGGAGCTCCTATAATTCACCCCTCCACTTT
CDR3aa: CASKEARSSYNSPLHF
abundance: .
d_gene: .
j_gene: TRBJ1-6
v_gene: TRBV19

CDR3nt: TGTGCCAGCACCCTAGGGGGCAGGGGGAGCGGTAATGAAAAACTGTTTTTT
CDR3aa: CASTLGGRGSGNEKLFF
abundance: .
d_gene: TRBD1
j_gene: TRBJ1-4
v_gene: TRBV3-1/TRBV3-2

CDR3nt: TGTGCCAGCAGCCAAGGGTCAGGGCCGGGTTCACCCCTCCACTTT
CDR3aa: CASSQGSGPGSPLHF
abundance: .
d_gene: .
j_gene: TRBJ1-6
v_gene: TRBV3-1/TRBV3-2

CDR3nt: TGTGCCAGCAGCCCGACAGGGGCCCAAGAGACCCAGTACTTC
CDR3aa: CASSPTGAQETQYF
abundance: .
d_gene: TRBD1
j_gene: TRBJ2-5
v_gene: TRBV7-2

CDR3nt: TGTGCCAGCAGTACGAACAGGGCCCCCTACGAGCAGTACTTC
CDR3aa: CASSTNRAPYEQYF
abundance: few
d_gene: .
j_gene: TRBJ2-7
v_gene: TRBV6-5

CDR3nt: TGCGCCAGCAGCCCCTCAGCTAGAGGGCAGTTCTTC
CDR3aa: CASSPSARGQFF
abundance: .
d_gene: .
j_gene: TRBJ2-1
v_gene: TRBV5-1

CDR3nt: TGTGCCAGCAGCGAAGACAGGGGGCGTAATCAGCCCCAGCATTTT
CDR3aa: CASSEDRGRNQPQHF
abundance: .
d_gene: TRBD1
j_gene: TRBJ1-5
v_gene: TRBV6-1

CDR3nt: TGCAGCGTGGTGACAGGGGCGGAAGGCTACACCTTC
CDR3aa: CSVVTGAEGYTF
abundance: .
d_gene: TRBD1
j_gene: TRBJ1-2
v_gene: TRBV29-1

CDR3nt: TGTGCCAGCAGCTTCCTCTTTTTCCTAGCGGGGAACACCGGGGAGCTGTTTTTT
CDR3aa: CASSFLFFLAGNTGELFF
abundance: .
d_gene: TRBD2
j_gene: TRBJ2-2
v_gene: TRBV7-9

CDR3nt: TGTGCCAGCAGCTCCCAGGGCCCCGGCTATGGCTACACCTTC
CDR3aa: CASSSQGPGYGYTF
abundance: .
d_gene: .
j_gene: TRBJ1-2
v_gene: TRBV7-2

CDR3nt: TGTGCCAGCAGCCCTGGAGGGGCGATGAACACCGGGGAGCTGTTTTTT
CDR3aa: CASSPGGAMNTGELFF
abundance: once
d_gene: .
j_gene: TRBJ2-2
v_gene: TRBV7-2

CDR3nt: TGTGCCAGCAGTGAACTTCTCTCCAGGGGGCAGGAAAAACTGTTTTTT
CDR3aa: CASSELLSRGQEKLFF
abundance: .
d_gene: TRBD1
j_gene: TRBJ1-4
v_gene: TRBV2

CDR3nt: TGTGCCAGCAGTTACTCGATTTGGGGGCGAGAAAAACTGTTTTTT
CDR3aa: CASSYSIWGREKLFF
abundance: .
d_gene: .
j_gene: TRBJ1-4
v_gene: TRBV6-6

CDR3nt: TGTGCCAGCGCTAGCGGGGCGTCTAGCACAGATACGCAGTATTTT
CDR3aa: CASASGASSTDTQYF
abundance: .
d_gene: TRBD2
j_gene: TRBJ2-3
v_gene: TRBV6-4

CDR3nt: TGTGCCAGCTCCCCTAGACAGGGCGGGGATACGCAGTATTTT
CDR3aa: CASSPRQGGDTQYF
abundance: .
d_gene: TRBD1
j_gene: TRBJ2-3
v_gene: TRBV18

CDR3nt: TGTGCCAGCAGCTATCGGGGACAATTGGGATATGGCTACACCTTC
CDR3aa: CASSYRGQLGYGYTF
abundance: .
d_gene: .
j_gene: TRBJ1-2
v_gene: TRBV7-2

CDR3nt: TGTGCCAGCAGTTTAGCGGGGCTGAACACCGGGGAGCTGTTTTTT
CDR3aa: CASSLAGLNTGELFF
abundance: .
d_gene: .
j_gene: TRBJ2-2
v_gene: TRBV27

CDR3nt: TGTGCCAGCACTCCTGCCGGGGCGGGGCACCACAATGAGCAGTTCTTC
CDR3aa: CASTPAGAGHHNEQFF
abundance: .
d_gene: .
j_gene: TRBJ2-1
v_gene: TRBV2

CDR3nt: TGTGCCAGCAGTGAAACCCGGGACAGGGTCGTTAACAATGAGCAGTTCTTC
CDR3aa: CASSETRDRVVNNEQFF
abundance: .
d_gene: TRBD1
j_gene: TRBJ2-1
v_gene: TRBV2

CDR3nt: TGTGCCATCAGCCTCGGACTAGCGGGGGACTACGAGCAGTACTTC
CDR3aa: CAISLGLAGDYEQYF
abundance: .
d_gene: TRBD2
j_gene: TRBJ2-7
v_gene: TRBV10-3

CDR3nt: TGTGCCAGCAGCACAGACAGAACCTCAATTGATACGCAGTATTTT
CDR3aa: CASSTDRTSIDTQYF
abundance: .
d_gene: .
j_gene: TRBJ2-3
v_gene: TRBV7-9

CDR3nt: TGTGCCAGCAGCCAAGGATCGGTCTATGGCTACACCTTC
CDR3aa: CASSQGSVYGYTF
abundance: .
d_gene: .
j_gene: TRBJ1-2
v_gene: TRBV3-1/TRBV3-2

CDR3nt: TGTGCCAGCAGTCTGAGACGGACAGGGGCGGAGCGGGAGGATCTAGGGGATACGCAGTATTTT
CDR3aa: CASSLRRTGAEREDLGDTQYF
abundance: once
d_gene: .
j_gene: TRBJ2-3
v_gene: TRBV28

CDR3nt: TGTGCCAGCAGTTTAGGAGCGGGAGTCTACGAGCAGTACTTC
CDR3aa: CASSLGAGVYEQYF
abundance: .
d_gene: TRBD2
j_gene: TRBJ2-7
v_gene: TRBV28

CDR3nt: TGTGCCAGTAGTAAGCGGGAGGGGACTTGGAATGAGCAGTTCTTC
CDR3aa: CASSKREGTWNEQFF
abundance: once
d_gene: TRBD2
j_gene: TRBJ2-1
v_gene: TRBV19

CDR3nt: TGTGCCAGCAGCTTACATTCAGTCCAAGAGACCCAGTACTTC
CDR3aa: CASSLHSVQETQYF
abundance: .
d_gene: .
j_gene: TRBJ2-5
v_gene: TRBV7-2

CDR3nt: TGTGCCAGTAGTTTAGACAGGTTGAACACCGGGGAGCTGTTTTTT
CDR3aa: CASSLDRLNTGELFF
abundance: .
d_gene: .
j_gene: TRBJ2-2
v_gene: TRBV19

CDR3nt: TGTGCCAGCAGCAGCAGACAGGGTGGAAACCGGGATCAGCCCCAGCATTTT
CDR3aa: CASSSRQGGNRDQPQHF
abundance: once
d_gene: .
j_gene: TRBJ1-5
v_gene: TRBV21-1

CDR3nt: TGTGCCAGCAGCTCCGGGACAGGGACTAGCGGGAGAGAGGATGAGACCCAGTACTTC
CDR3aa: CASSSGTGTSGREDETQYF
abundance: .
d_gene: TRBD2
j_gene: TRBJ2-5
v_gene: TRBV13